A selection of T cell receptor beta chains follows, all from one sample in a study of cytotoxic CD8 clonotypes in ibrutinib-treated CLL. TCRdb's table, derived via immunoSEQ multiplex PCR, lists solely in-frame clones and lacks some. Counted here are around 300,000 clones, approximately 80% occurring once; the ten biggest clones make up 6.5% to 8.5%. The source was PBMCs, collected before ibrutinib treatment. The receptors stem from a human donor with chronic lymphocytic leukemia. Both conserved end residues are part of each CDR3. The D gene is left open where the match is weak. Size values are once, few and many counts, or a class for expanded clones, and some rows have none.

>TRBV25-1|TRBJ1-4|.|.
CASSDRGPDEKLFF
TGTGCCAGCAGTGACAGGGGCCCGGATGAAAAACTGTTTTTT
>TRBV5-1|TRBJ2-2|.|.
CASSLVASVGGELFF
TGCGCCAGCAGCTTGGTCGCTAGCGTAGGCGGGGAGCTGTTTTTT
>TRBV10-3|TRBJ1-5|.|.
CAISIQSDQPQHF
TGTGCCATCAGTATTCAGAGTGATCAGCCCCAGCATTTT
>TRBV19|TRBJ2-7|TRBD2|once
CASSTGLAGVGEQYF
TGTGCCAGTAGTACCGGACTAGCGGGAGTCGGCGAGCAGTACTTC
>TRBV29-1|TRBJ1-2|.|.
CSATTQGGYGYTF
TGCAGCGCAACTACACAGGGAGGCTATGGCTACACCTTC
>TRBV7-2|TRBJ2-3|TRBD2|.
CASSLGLAGGYADTQYF
TGTGCCAGCAGCTTAGGACTAGCGGGAGGATATGCAGATACGCAGTATTTT
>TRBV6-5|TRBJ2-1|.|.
CASSDQRGQFF
TGTGCCAGCAGCGACCAACGGGGGCAGTTCTTC
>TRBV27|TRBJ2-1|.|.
CTSADTARGNEQFF
TGTACCTCCGCCGACACGGCTAGGGGCAATGAGCAGTTCTTC
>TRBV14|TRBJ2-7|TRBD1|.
CASSQAGTGIHEQYF
TGTGCCAGCAGCCAGGCCGGGACAGGGATCCACGAGCAGTACTTC
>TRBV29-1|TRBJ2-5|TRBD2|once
CSVGKAGGGETQYF
TGCAGCGTTGGGAAAGCGGGAGGCGGGGAGACCCAGTACTTC
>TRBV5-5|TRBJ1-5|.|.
CASSFKGNQPQHF
TGTGCCAGCAGCTTTAAGGGAAATCAGCCCCAGCATTTT